Presented here are 30 T cell receptor beta chains from one specimen sequenced in a study of T cell responses to AZD1222 COVID-19 vaccine (dated by TCRdb to the early 2020s). Reading the label with the study, this specimen's time point is: baseline before first vaccination. The meaning of the sample's treatment or condition label: meningococcal conjugate vaccine given as trial control. Preparation of the library involved the immunoSEQ multiplex PCR assay. Drawn from immuneACCESS, this table holds only the in-frame rearrangements with V and J called that TCRdb kept. Clones are partly lost; checked studies trace under half to an unresolved V gene and leave the rest unexplained. Recorded for this sample are 130,000 to 150,000 clones; 80% to 95% of them occurred a single time. Approximately 3% of the sample is held by the ten biggest clonotypes. Material: peripheral blood, obtained on day 0 of MenACWY control vaccination. The receptor set was obtained from an adult in good health.

CDR3 sequence reads: CASSRTGLWGRDFAATNEKLFF. The CDR3 coding sequence is TGTGCCAGCAGCCGTACAGGGCTGTGGGGCCGTGACTTCGCAGCAACTAATGAAAAACTGTTTTTT. The genes are TRBV13 and TRBJ1-4, with D perhaps matching TRBD1 (6 bases). The germline CDR1 and CDR2 sequences are PRHDT and FYEKMQ (reference sequence). The V gene lost 5 bases and the J gene lost 0 bases, with 31 bases spanning the gap. The CDR3 totals 22 residues.

This clone has just a few counts. The rearrangement links TRBV29-1 to TRBJ1-1, with 8 bases that match TRBD1. The CDR3 covers 14 residues. Germline assignment: CDR1 SQVTM and CDR2 ANQGSEA. J lost 5 bases, V lost 5 bases, and 10 bases had no gene match. Written as DNA, the CDR3 is TGCAGCGTTAAGGCAGTGACAGGGGTGACTGAAGCTTTCTTT. It codes for CSVKAVTGVTEAFF. Filled out from reference TRBV29-1 and TRBJ1-1, the complete variable domain reads SAVISQKPSRDICQRGTSLTIQCQVDSQVTMMFWYRQQPGQSLTLIATANQGSEATYESGFVIDKFPISRPNLTFSTLTVSNMSPEDSSIYLCSVKAVTGVTEAFFGQGTRLTVV.

This clone showed up just a few times. The chain's CDR3 is CASSVGPADTGELFF. The CDR3 DNA is TGTGCCAGCAGCGTAGGACCGGCGGACACCGGGGAGCTGTTTTTT. The J gene is TRBJ2-2, the V gene TRBV9; D is undetermined. CDR1 SGDLS and CDR2 YYNGEE come from the germline V gene. Trimming cost V 0 bases and J 3 bases, with 9 bases left between them. The CDR3 totals 15 residues.

V and J are TRBV28 and TRBJ2-7; D gene unclear. Trimming took 1 base from V and 2 from J, leaving 9 bases between them. The germline CDR1 and CDR2 sequences are MDHEN and SYDVKM. The CDR3 length is 14 residues. The CDR3: CASSLYGDTYEQYF. The CDR3 DNA reads TGTGCCAGCAGTTTATATGGTGACACCTACGAGCAGTACTTC.

The rearrangement uses TRBV3-1 (or the pseudogene TRBV3-2) and TRBJ1-2; TRBD1 matches at 9 bases. The CDR3 is 15 residues long. Germline lookup yields CDR1 LGHDT and CDR2 YNNKEL (reference sequence). After removal of 4 bases from V and 7 bases from J, the junction contained 10 bases not matched to a gene. CDR3 amino acids: CASSRLGTGGFGYTF. The CDR3 bases are TGTGCCAGCAGCCGCCTAGGAACAGGGGGCTTTGGCTACACCTTC.

V gene TRBV5-1 combines with J gene TRBJ1-2; perhaps TRBD1 as D (5 bases). CDR1 and CDR2 (germline): SGHRS, YFSETQ. This CDR3 has 15 amino acids. Trimming stripped 4 bases from V and 0 bases from J, with 13 bases between. Here the CDR3 reads CASSESGAPNYGYTF. Written as DNA, the CDR3 is TGCGCCAGCAGCGAAAGCGGGGCTCCTAACTATGGCTACACCTTC.

The CDR3 DNA follows: TGCGCCAGCAGCTTGTCGTCTAGCGGGGGTTACGAGCAGTACTTC. It yields the protein CASSLSSSGGYEQYF. The V call is TRBV5-1, the J call TRBJ2-7; 10 positions match TRBD2. Germline values: CDR1 SGHRS, CDR2 YFSETQ. The CDR3 is 15 amino acids. Trimming took 1 base from V and 4 from J; bases not matched to a gene: 5.

This chain joins TRBV5-6 and TRBJ1-4, with 7 bases aligning to TRBD1. The CDR3 loop spans 16 amino acids. The V gene end was trimmed by 0 bases and the J gene end by 5 bases; junction bases not matched to a gene: 7. Germline V gene data show CDR1 as SGHDT and CDR2 as YYEEEE. The CDR3 DNA is TGTGCCAGCAGCTTGGAAGGCAGGGGGTGGAATGAAAAACTGTTTTTT. Translated: CASSLEGRGWNEKLFF.

About this clone: At one of its ends the junction is not consistent with the germline gene, which may arise from a read error. The chain uses TRBV27 and TRBJ1-1; 10 nucleotides line up with TRBD1. This CDR3 region has 14 residues. Germline CDR1 is MNHEY and CDR2 is SMNVEV (reference sequence). The CDR3 DNA follows: TGTGCCAGCAGATCCTCCGGGACAGGGGTAAGCTGCATCTTT. Protein: CASRSSGTGVSCIF.

V gene TRBV3-1 (or the pseudogene TRBV3-2) combines with J gene TRBJ1-2; D is possibly TRBD1 (5 bases). CDR3 size: 14 residues. Germline assignment: CDR1 LGHDT and CDR2 YNNKEL (reference sequence). With 0 bases removed from V and 7 bases from J, the gap between germline ends came to 12 bases. CDR3 nucleotides: TGTGCCAGCAGCCAAGATACAGGACTGGCTGGCTACACCTTC. It encodes CASSQDTGLAGYTF.

The rearrangement uses TRBV25-1 and TRBJ2-2; 7 nucleotides match TRBD1. The germline V gene has CDR1 MGHDK and CDR2 SYGVNS. The CDR3 extends over 14 amino acids. V dropped 4 bases and J dropped 6; count of bases not matched to a gene: 5. CDR3 DNA: TGTGCCAGCAGTGCCGTTACAGGGGCCGGGGAGCTGTTTTTT. Protein product: CASSAVTGAGELFF.

The chain recombines TRBV3-1 (or the pseudogene TRBV3-2) with TRBJ1-3; 7 bases agree with TRBD1. J gave up 1 base and V 1 base, and 4 bases lay outside the gene matches. The CDR3 extends over 16 amino acids. CDR1 and CDR2 from the germline V gene are LGHDT and YNNKEL (reference sequence). The CDR3 nucleotides are TGTGCCAGCAGCCAAGTAGAACAGGGGTCTGGAAACACCATATATTTT. Translating it yields CASSQVEQGSGNTIYF.

This clone was recorded once. J is TRBJ1-2 and V is TRBV6-5, with D maybe TRBD1 (5 bases). The CDR3 has 11 residues. In germline, CDR1 is MNHEY, CDR2 SVGAGI. V was pared by 7 bases and J by 7 bases, with 10 bases between. Here the CDR3 reads CASTQGGGYTF. DNA for the CDR3: TGTGCCAGCACTCAGGGAGGTGGCTACACCTTC.

The chain joins TRBV6-1 to TRBJ1-1, with D maybe TRBD1 (5 bases). The CDR3 consists of 14 residues. Germline CDR1 reads MNHNS; CDR2 reads SASEGT. The V end lost 2 bases, the J end lost 4 bases, and 11 bases lay between the germline ends. CDR3 in DNA: TGTGCCAGCAGTGAAATGTGGCAGGGCACTGAAGCTTTCTTT. It is translated as CASSEMWQGTEAFF.

This sequence joins TRBV19 and TRBJ2-1, with TRBD1 matching over 12 bases. This CDR3 contains 14 residues. The V gene's germline CDR1 is LNHDA and CDR2 SQIVND (reference sequence). V dropped 8 bases and J dropped 7; count of bases not matched to a gene: 6. CDR3 DNA sequence: TGTGCCAGTTCCAGGGACAGGGGGCGGAATGAGCAGTTCTTC. Protein product: CASSRDRGRNEQFF.

The V call is TRBV28, the J call TRBJ1-1, with D hard to call. V lost 7 bases and J 4 bases, leaving 16 bases between the germline ends. The CDR3 runs 14 residues. Germline CDR1 is MDHEN and CDR2 is SYDVKM. The CDR3 is CASNPGRAGTEAFF. CDR3 nucleotide sequence: TGTGCCAGCAATCCCGGAAGGGCTGGCACTGAAGCTTTCTTT.

This chain links TRBV15 with TRBJ2-3; the match to TRBD2 covers 9 bases. The CDR3 extends over 16 amino acids. CDR1 and CDR2 from the germline V gene are LNHNV and YYDKDF (reference sequence). The V segment lost 1 base and the J segment 4 bases; nucleotides outside the gene matches: 6. The CDR3 is CATSRVPSGIADTQYF. The CDR3 DNA sequence: TGTGCCACCAGCAGAGTACCTAGCGGGATTGCAGATACGCAGTATTTT. Based on the CDR3 plus reference TRBV15 and TRBJ2-3, the full variable domain is DAMVIQNPRYQVTQFGKPVTLSCSQTLNHNVMYWYQQKSSQAPKLLFHYYDKDFNNEADTPDNFQSRRPNTSFCFLDIRSPGLGDTAMYLCATSRVPSGIADTQYFGPGTRLTVL.

This chain joins TRBV5-1 and TRBJ1-6; TRBD1 agrees at 8 bases. The CDR3 runs 15 residues. Trimming cost V 0 bases and J 8 bases; bases outside gene matches: 4. Germline values: CDR1 SGHRS, CDR2 YFSETQ. CDR3 residues: CASSLVGTGDSPLHF. CDR3 nucleotide sequence: TGCGCCAGCAGCTTGGTAGGGACAGGAGATTCACCCCTCCACTTT.

The chain couples TRBV28 to TRBJ2-6; 10 bases agree with TRBD2. CDR3 length: 17 amino acids. V lost 5 bases to trimming and J lost 0 bases; unmatched junction nucleotides: 4. Per the germline V gene, CDR1 is MDHEN and CDR2 is SYDVKM. CDR3 amino acids: CASSPSGRGSGANVLTF. The CDR3 DNA reads as TGTGCCAGCAGTCCCAGCGGGAGGGGCTCTGGGGCCAACGTCCTGACTTTC.

The V call is TRBV11-3, the J call TRBJ2-7, with 9 bases matching TRBD1. The CDR3 consists of 15 residues. CDR1 is SGHNT and CDR2 is YENEEA in the germline V gene. J gave up 1 base and V 6 bases, and 7 bases lay outside the gene matches. CDR3 in amino acids: CASSSGTGLSYEQYF. CDR3 in DNA: TGTGCCAGCAGTTCCGGGACAGGGCTATCCTACGAGCAGTACTTC.

The chain employs TRBV5-1 and TRBJ2-2; 9 bases line up with TRBD1. V was clipped by 0 bases and J by 3 bases; unmatched bases: 3. The CDR3 runs to 16 residues. Germline loops: CDR1 SGHRS, CDR2 YFSETQ. CDR3 loop: CASSLDGQGYTGELFF. CDR3 DNA: TGCGCCAGCAGCTTGGATGGACAGGGGTACACCGGGGAGCTGTTTTTT.

V usage is TRBV10-3 and J usage is TRBJ2-7, with D possibly being TRBD1 (6 bases). CDR1 and CDR2 from the germline V gene are ENHRY and SYGVKD. Between the trimmed V and J ends, which lost 3 bases and 1 base, there was a span of 16 bases. The CDR3 is 16 residues long. CDR3 coding DNA: TGTGCCATCAGTGATGTCCGCGGACAGAAGTCCTACGAGCAGTACTTC. Its protein is CAISDVRGQKSYEQYF.

J is TRBJ1-1 and V is TRBV4-1, with D perhaps TRBD1 (6 bases). Per the germline V gene, CDR1 is MGHRA and CDR2 is YSYEKL. The length of the CDR3 is 15 residues. The V and J ends lost 1 base and 5 bases respectively, with 14 bases between them. Here the CDR3 reads CASSQGNTGRTEAFF. The CDR3 nucleotides read TGCGCCAGCAGCCAAGGGAATACAGGGAGGACTGAAGCTTTCTTT.

This chain connects TRBV19 to TRBJ1-2; D may be TRBD1 (6 bases). Trimming left V 10 bases short and J 7 bases short, with 28 bases between. The CDR3 sequence is 16 residues long. CDR1 and CDR2 from the germline V gene are LNHDA and SQIVND (reference sequence). DNA of the CDR3: TGTGCCACAGGTCAGGGGCTTCCTAGGAGTCAAAGTGGCTACACCTTC. Protein: CATGQGLPRSQSGYTF.

The rearrangement joins TRBV27 to TRBJ1-5; D is perhaps TRBD1 (6 bases). V dropped 2 bases and J dropped 0 bases, with 8 bases sitting between them. The CDR3 is 15 residues long. Germline CDR1 and CDR2: MNHEY and SMNVEV (reference sequence). Here the CDR3 DNA reads TGTGCCAGCAGTTTAAACAGGGTTAGCAATCAGCCCCAGCATTTT. Translated: CASSLNRVSNQPQHF.

The chain employs TRBV28 and TRBJ2-4; the match to TRBD1 covers 7 bases. Per the germline V gene, CDR1 is MDHEN and CDR2 is SYDVKM. With 1 base clipped from V and 0 bases from J, the junction kept 3 bases outside the gene matches. There are 16 residues in the CDR3. DNA of the CDR3: TGTGCCAGCAGTTTATTGGGACAGCTAGCCAAAAACATTCAGTACTTC. Translation gives CASSLLGQLAKNIQYF.

The chain couples TRBV4-1 to TRBJ2-1; D is tentatively TRBD1 or TRBD2 (6 bases each). V lost 0 bases and J lost 9, with 12 bases in between. CDR1 and CDR2 (germline): MGHRA, YSYEKL. The CDR3 has 14 residues. CDR3 loop: CASSQEPGGAEQFF. The CDR3 nucleotides are TGCGCCAGCAGCCAAGAGCCCGGGGGCGCTGAGCAGTTCTTC.

The CDR3: CASSQERGSAEAFF. For the CDR3, the DNA is TGTGCCAGCAGCCAAGAGAGGGGGAGCGCTGAAGCTTTCTTT. The chain uses TRBV4-2 and TRBJ1-1; maybe TRBD1 (6 bases). This CDR3 comprises 14 residues. Germline assignment: CDR1 LGHNA and CDR2 YNFKEQ. The V and J ends lost 0 bases and 6 bases respectively, with 11 bases between them.

V and J are TRBV27 and TRBJ1-2, with D perhaps matching TRBD1 (6 bases). The CDR3 loop spans 18 amino acids. The V end lost 5 bases, the J end lost 0 bases, and 22 bases lay between the germline ends. Per the germline V gene, CDR1 is MNHEY and CDR2 is SMNVEV (reference sequence). The CDR3 DNA follows: TGTGCCAGCAGTAGCGGACAGACGATTTTGGCACCTAACTATGGCTACACCTTC. This sequence encodes CASSSGQTILAPNYGYTF.

The chain is built from TRBV2 and TRBJ1-3, with D uncertain. The CDR3 sequence is 13 residues long. The V gene's germline CDR1 is SNHLY and CDR2 FYNNEI. Trimming stripped 4 bases from V and 0 bases from J, with 4 bases between. The CDR3: CASSGTSGNTIYF. In DNA form, the CDR3 reads TGTGCCAGCAGTGGGACCTCTGGAAACACCATATATTTT.